This note documents a single T cell receptor (beta chain) sequence. The protocol was immunoSEQ multiplex PCR, while the TCRdb copy is restricted to in-frame clones and leaves out a portion. The repertoire holds roughly 130,000 clones, approximately 94% seen once, with 3.6% in the top ten. This entry belongs to a study of control samples from healthy donors and cancer patients. The CDR3 length is 13 residues. The J segment lost 4 bases and the V segment lost 5 bases, leaving 4 bases of the junction unmatched. Germline CDR1 is SEHNR and CDR2 is FQNEAQ (reference sequence). The sequence was collected from a man aged 25-45 years in good health. Sequencing used blood. The chain employs TRBV7-9 and TRBJ1-2; TRBD1 agrees at 7 bases. CDR3 DNA sequence: TGTGCCAGCAGCGCAGGGGGTGTCTATGGCTACACCTTC. It translates to CASSAGGVYGYTF. Filled out from reference TRBV7-9 and TRBJ1-2, the complete variable domain reads DTGVSQNPRHKITKRGQNVTFRCDPISEHNRLYWYRQTLGQGPEFLTYFQNEAQLEKSRLLSDRFSAERPKGSFSTLEIQRTEQGDSAMYLCASSAGGVYGYTFGSGTRLTVV.